The 31 T cell receptor beta chains reported below all come from one sample, sequenced in a study of blood T cell repertoires in COVID-19. Assay: immunoSEQ multiplex PCR; the TCRdb copy retains only in-frame clones and omits some. The data contain about 280,000 clones, 70% to 90% of them seen just once; the ten biggest clones take up 9% to 9.5%. Sequencing was done on a sample of peripheral blood. The source of these receptors is a man aged 18 to 29 with active or convalescent COVID-19.

V and J are TRBV18 and TRBJ2-7; possibly TRBD2 for D (6 bases). The germline V gene has CDR1 KGHSH and CDR2 LQKENI. The CDR3 runs to 17 residues. V lost 2 bases to trimming and J lost 0 bases, with 17 bases between them. DNA for the CDR3: TGTGCCAGCTCACCAGGGGGACTTGCTATGTTCTCCTACGAGCAGTACTTC. Its translation is CASSPGGLAMFSYEQYF.

This clone was seen a single time. The chain joins TRBV5-6 to TRBJ1-2; D perhaps matches TRBD1 (6 bases). Trimming cost V 1 base and J 3 bases, with 19 bases left between them. This CDR3 comprises 17 residues. Germline CDR1 reads SGHDT; CDR2 reads YYEEEE. The CDR3 DNA reads as TGTGCCAGCAGCTTGCTCCGATCCCCGCGGACAGACTATGGCTACACCTTC. Amino acid sequence: CASSLLRSPRTDYGYTF.

The chain joins TRBV6-5 to TRBJ1-2, with D perhaps TRBD1 (6 bases). V was trimmed by 7 bases and J by 8 bases, leaving 17 bases between them. In germline, CDR1 is MNHEY, CDR2 SVGAGI. The CDR3 extends over 13 amino acids. CDR3: CASKTTGRQGYTF. CDR3 coding DNA: TGTGCCAGCAAAACAACAGGGAGACAGGGCTACACCTTC.

The chain is built from TRBV7-9 and TRBJ1-5; D is perhaps TRBD1 (5 bases). The CDR3 extends over 14 amino acids. With 5 bases removed from V and 4 bases from J, the gap between germline ends came to 12 bases. The V gene's germline CDR1 is SEHNR and CDR2 FQNEAQ (reference sequence). The CDR3 DNA is TGTGCCAGCAGCCCGGGACTTACAAATCAGCCCCAGCATTTT. It codes for CASSPGLTNQPQHF.

The J gene is TRBJ1-1, the V gene TRBV19; D perhaps matches TRBD1 (5 bases). The germline gives CDR1 LNHDA, CDR2 SQIVND (reference sequence). The CDR3 runs to 16 residues. The V end lost 3 bases, the J end lost 5 bases, and 19 bases lay between the germline ends. In DNA form, the CDR3 reads TGTGCCAGTAGTATTCATGGAGGGGAGGGATGGACTGAAGCTTTCTTT. Translating gives CASSIHGGEGWTEAFF.

The chain joins TRBV10-3 to TRBJ2-6; D is uncertain. This CDR3 has 16 amino acids. The germline CDR1 and CDR2 sequences are ENHRY and SYGVKD. V lost 4 bases, J lost 0 bases, and 10 bases lay in between. For the CDR3, the DNA is TGTGCCATCAGTGTAGACGGGTACTCTGGGGCCAACGTCCTGACTTTC. Its translation is CAISVDGYSGANVLTF.

V and J are TRBV14 and TRBJ2-2, with D possibly TRBD2 on 7 matching bases. The CDR3 extends over 19 amino acids. CDR1 and CDR2 from the germline V gene are SGHDN and FVKESK. V gave up 4 bases and J gave up 6 bases, with 27 bases separating them. The CDR3 nucleotides read TGTGCCAGCAGCCCCTTTTTGACCGCCCTGGGGGGGCACCCCGGGGAGCTGTTTTTT. Translating it yields CASSPFLTALGGHPGELFF.

V gene TRBV4-2 combines with J gene TRBJ1-2, with 9 bases fitting TRBD1. Germline values: CDR1 LGHNA, CDR2 YNFKEQ. J was trimmed by 3 bases and V by 5 bases; bases with no gene match: 4. The CDR3 is made up of 14 amino acids. The DNA for the CDR3 is TGTGCCAGCAGCGACCGGGACAGGGACTATGGCTACACCTTC. Protein sequence: CASSDRDRDYGYTF.

The chain uses TRBV25-1 and TRBJ2-7; TRBD2 matches at 13 bases. Per the germline V gene, CDR1 is MGHDK and CDR2 is SYGVNS. V lost 6 bases, J lost 7 bases, and 6 bases stayed unmatched. CDR3 length equals 14 residues. Written as DNA, the CDR3 is TGTGCCAGCAGCGAGGGACTAGCGGGGACAGAGCAGTACTTC. Its protein is CASSEGLAGTEQYF.

CDR3 amino acids: CASNIQGTLNTEAFF. Written as DNA, the CDR3 is TGTGCCAGCAACATACAGGGTACCCTGAACACTGAAGCTTTCTTT. This chain joins TRBV6-5 and TRBJ1-1; TRBD1 might be the D (6 bases). The V gene lost 7 bases and the J gene lost 0 bases, with 15 bases spanning the gap. CDR1 and CDR2 (germline): MNHEY, SVGAGI. The CDR3 has 15 residues.

The chain combines TRBV9 with TRBJ2-5, with 13 bases identical to TRBD2. The trim removed 3 bases at V and 9 bases at J, leaving 5 bases unmatched. The CDR3 is 14 amino acids. The germline CDR1 and CDR2 sequences are SGDLS and YYNGEE. The CDR3 region has the DNA TGTGCCAGCAGCGACGGGACTAGCGGGGAGGCCCAGTACTTC. Translation: CASSDGTSGEAQYF.

This clone counts as medium-sized. The rearrangement uses TRBV5-8 and TRBJ1-4; 9 nucleotides agree with TRBD1. Germline values: CDR1 SGHTS, CDR2 YDEGEE. V trimming: 5 bases; J trimming: 5 bases; junction bases outside the gene matches: 4. The CDR3 covers 14 residues. The CDR3 DNA sequence: TGTGCCAGCAGAACACAGGGGGCAAATGAAAAACTGTTTTTT. It yields the protein CASRTQGANEKLFF. The whole variable domain, remainder taken from reference TRBV5-8 and TRBJ1-4, is EAGVTQSPTHLIKTRGQQATLRCSPISGHTSVYWYQQALGLGLQFLLWYDEGEERNRGNFPPRFSGRQFPNYSSELNVNALELEDSALYLCASRTQGANEKLFFGSGTQLSVL.

The rearrangement uses TRBV5-4 and TRBJ2-2; 12 nucleotides match TRBD2. V gave up 5 bases and J gave up 4 bases; unmatched junction bases: 6. Germline CDR1 is SGHNT and CDR2 is YYREEE (reference sequence). This CDR3 spans 16 amino acids. This CDR3 is CASRTLAGGPTGELFF. Here the CDR3 DNA reads TGTGCCAGCAGGACCCTAGCGGGGGGGCCCACCGGGGAGCTGTTTTTT.

This chain joins TRBV6-4 and TRBJ1-2, with 7 bases aligning to TRBD1. CDR3 length: 14 amino acids. V trimming: 0 bases; J trimming: 4 bases; junction bases outside the gene matches: 2. CDR1 and CDR2 from the germline V gene are MRHNA and SNTAGT. The CDR3 region is CASSDSRDSYGYTF. The CDR3 DNA reads as TGTGCCAGCAGTGACTCAAGGGACAGCTATGGCTACACCTTC.

The V and J genes are TRBV3-1 (or the pseudogene TRBV3-2) and TRBJ1-6; no reliable D call. The CDR3 consists of 15 residues. V was clipped by 8 bases and J by 7 bases, with 18 bases between them. Germline CDR1 is LGHDT and CDR2 is YNNKEL (reference sequence). CDR3 sequence reads: CASAGALSGNSPLHF. CDR3 nucleotide sequence: TGTGCCAGCGCGGGAGCCCTTTCAGGCAATTCACCCCTCCACTTT.

The genes are TRBV18 and TRBJ2-3; no clear D gene. The CDR3 consists of 15 residues. Germline V gene data show CDR1 as KGHSH and CDR2 as LQKENI. V was clipped by 6 bases and J by 0 bases, with 13 bases between them. The CDR3, as DNA: TGTGCCAGCTCTGATACCACAGAGAGCACAGATACGCAGTATTTT. This translates into CASSDTTESTDTQYF.

The chain is built from TRBV27 and TRBJ1-1; 8 nucleotides line up with TRBD1. The CDR3 is 15 residues long. CDR1 MNHEY and CDR2 SMNVEV come from the germline V gene (reference sequence). V lost 5 bases and J lost 6; bases outside the gene matches: 11. The CDR3 region is CASSPLGQARAEAFF. CDR3 sequence (DNA): TGTGCCAGCAGTCCCCTGGGACAGGCAAGGGCTGAAGCTTTCTTT.

CDR3 region: CASSQVGSWETQYF. The CDR3 region has the DNA TGTGCCAGCAGCCAAGTTGGTAGCTGGGAGACCCAGTACTTC. This sequence joins TRBV3-1 (or the pseudogene TRBV3-2) and TRBJ2-5; no clear D gene. The CDR3 consists of 14 residues. V was trimmed by 1 base and J by 5 bases, leaving 11 bases between them. Germline CDR1 and CDR2: LGHDT and YNNKEL (reference sequence).

The chain combines TRBV5-1 with TRBJ2-5, with D uncertain. Trimming left V 0 bases short and J 5 bases short, with 8 bases between. In germline, CDR1 is SGHRS, CDR2 YFSETQ. The CDR3 spans 13 residues. In nucleotides, the CDR3 is TGCGCCAGCAGCTTGGGACTTCAGGAGACCCAGTACTTC. Protein sequence: CASSLGLQETQYF.

The chain employs TRBV11-2 and TRBJ2-1; D ambiguous. Per germline, CDR1 SGHAT and CDR2 FQNNGV. V was trimmed by 5 bases and J by 4 bases, leaving 12 bases between them. CDR3 length: 14 amino acids. CDR3 sequence: CASSAVTRYNEQFF. Here the CDR3 DNA reads TGTGCCAGCAGCGCCGTTACTCGATACAATGAGCAGTTCTTC.

Only one count was recorded for this clone. The CDR3 is CASSEFPLGQGYSGNTIYF. The CDR3 DNA reads TGTGCCAGCAGTGAATTCCCCCTAGGACAGGGGTACTCTGGAAACACCATATATTTT. This chain uses TRBV6-1 with TRBJ1-3; 9 bases are a match to TRBD1. The trim removed 2 bases at V and 0 bases at J, leaving 11 bases unmatched. The CDR3 is 19 amino acids. From germline, CDR1 is MNHNS and CDR2 SASEGT.

This chain connects TRBV18 to TRBJ2-1, with D possibly TRBD2 on 6 matching bases. The CDR3 contains 16 residues. Trimming took off 3 bases at V and 0 bases at J, with 12 bases between the two ends. Germline CDR1 reads KGHSH; CDR2 reads LQKENI. CDR3 nucleotides: TGTGCCAGCTCACCTCCCCGGGGGAGCTCCTACAATGAGCAGTTCTTC. Amino acids: CASSPPRGSSYNEQFF. Based on the CDR3 plus reference TRBV18 and TRBJ2-1, the full variable domain is NAGVMQNPRHLVRRRGQEARLRCSPMKGHSHVYWYRQLPEEGLKFMVYLQKENIIDESGMPKERFSAEFPKEGPSILRIQQVVRGDSAAYFCASSPPRGSSYNEQFFGPGTRLTVL.

The rearrangement links TRBV19 to TRBJ2-1, with D tentatively TRBD1 (5 bases). The CDR3 consists of 12 residues. Trimming removed 4 bases from V and 6 bases from J, with 7 bases in between. Germline assignment: CDR1 LNHDA and CDR2 SQIVND (reference sequence). The chain's CDR3 is CASSRTRNEQFF. The CDR3 nucleotides read TGTGCCAGTAGTAGGACACGCAATGAGCAGTTCTTC.

This chain links TRBV4-1 with TRBJ1-1; a weak D match, TRBD1 (5 bases). The CDR3 sequence is 16 residues long. V lost 3 bases, J lost 4 bases, and 18 bases lay in between. Per germline, CDR1 MGHRA and CDR2 YSYEKL. The CDR3 sequence: CASSHPMTVSGTEAFF. Here the CDR3 DNA reads TGCGCCAGCAGCCACCCCATGACAGTCTCGGGCACTGAAGCTTTCTTT.

This clone was detected only once. The chain joins TRBV11-2 to TRBJ1-2; D uncertain. The CDR3 loop spans 13 amino acids. Germline values: CDR1 SGHAT, CDR2 FQNNGV. Trimming stripped 5 bases from V and 3 bases from J, with 10 bases between. As DNA, the CDR3 is TGTGCCAGCAGCCGCGGCCGCCACTATGGCTACACCTTC. Its protein product is CASSRGRHYGYTF.

This clone showed up just a few times. V and J are TRBV2 and TRBJ1-5; no firm D call. The germline CDR1 and CDR2 sequences are SNHLY and FYNNEI. This CDR3 is built from 14 residues. With 6 bases removed from V and 5 bases from J, the gap between germline ends came to 14 bases. The CDR3 nucleotides are TGTGCCAGCAGCCGTTTAAAGCGGTATCAGCCCCAGCATTTT. Translated: CASSRLKRYQPQHF.

The chain joins TRBV7-9 to TRBJ2-3; tentative D call: TRBD2 (6 bases). This CDR3 is built from 16 residues. The V end was cut by 0 bases, the J end by 0 bases, with 10 bases between. The germline V gene encodes CDR1 SEHNR and CDR2 FQNEAQ (reference sequence). The CDR3 region is CASSLATGTSTDTQYF. CDR3 nucleotides: TGTGCCAGCAGCTTAGCGACGGGGACTAGCACAGATACGCAGTATTTT.

The V and J genes are TRBV5-8 and TRBJ1-6, with TRBD1 identical over 9 bases. The CDR3 is 12 amino acids. V shed 3 bases, J shed 18 bases, and the junction held 7 bases outside the gene matches. Germline V gene data show CDR1 as SGHTS and CDR2 as YDEGEE. The CDR3 DNA is TGTGCCAGCAGCTGGGGACAGGGACCGCACCACTTT. This gives the protein CASSWGQGPHHF.

V gene TRBV7-8 combines with J gene TRBJ1-3, with D unresolved. Germline V CDR1 and CDR2: SGHVS, FQNEAQ. The CDR3 is 17 amino acids. V was pared by 5 bases and J by 2 bases, with 19 bases between. CDR3 sequence: CASSPLPQALAGNTIYF. For the CDR3, the DNA is TGTGCCAGCAGCCCCCTACCCCAGGCTCTTGCTGGAAACACCATATATTTT.

In this sample, this clone turned up a few times. V gene TRBV7-2 combines with J gene TRBJ1-6, with D possibly TRBD1 on 5 matching bases. The V end was cut by 3 bases, the J end by 6 bases, with 12 bases between. The CDR3 sequence is 15 residues long. The germline CDR1 and CDR2 sequences are SGHTA and FQGNSA. CDR3 sequence reads: CASSLGGKFNSPLHF. The CDR3 DNA follows: TGTGCCAGCAGCTTGGGGGGGAAGTTTAATTCACCCCTCCACTTT.

This chain uses TRBV6-5 with TRBJ1-1, with 8 bases that match TRBD1. With V trimmed by 6 bases and J by 4 bases, 1 base remained unmatched. This CDR3 is 12 amino acids long. Germline CDR1 reads MNHEY; CDR2 reads SVGAGI. The CDR3 reads CASRDRGTEAFF. The CDR3 region has the DNA TGTGCCAGCAGAGACAGGGGCACTGAAGCTTTCTTT.